The T cell receptor (beta chain) described here comes from a study of T cells in Graves' hyperthyroidism and ophthalmopathy. Study context: Peripheral blood draws took place at initial diagnosis, ahead of any treatment.

Each ophthalmopathy patient scored at least 3 on the Clinical Activity Score and at least 4 on NOSPECS grade, with duration under 3 months. It was 10 ml of fresh peripheral blood that supplied the PBMCs. What was amplified from RNA transcripts were TCR beta CDR3 regions. The HTBI primer set served for first-round RT-PCR of the TCR CDR3. MiXCR was run by TCRdb on the multiplex PCR reads, yielding one entry per CDR3 protein. The data contain fewer than 650,000 distinct CDR3 sequences, roughly 14% of them singletons. In its sample, this clonotype was seen a few times. Its antigen is as yet unknown. The study's findings and limits: Among clonotypes expanded in thyroid above 0.001, most were also found in blood.

V lost 4 bases and J lost 1, with 12 bases in between. This CDR3 is 15 amino acids long. Per the germline V gene, CDR1 is MDHEN and CDR2 is SYDVKM. The material sequenced was blood. The receptor's source is a woman in her thirties or forties with Graves' ophthalmopathy. The V and J genes are TRBV28 and TRBJ2-3; D is undetermined. The CDR3, as DNA: TGTGCCAGCAGTTCGCCCTTCGTTCGCACAGATACGCAGTATTTT. Translating gives CASSSPFVRTDTQYF.